Shown below are 12 T cell receptor beta chains from a single sample sequenced in a study of T cells in localized non-small cell lung cancer. Measured with immunoSEQ multiplex PCR; TCRdb has only the in-frame clones, and not every one. The sample records 4,800 or so clones, about 32% being singletons. The sample in question was lung tumor tissue, obtained before any cancer treatment. The receptors shown here come from a woman aged 35-70 years with stage II squamous cell lung carcinoma.

In this sample, this clone is medium-sized. CDR3 protein: CASSSVNPGDHEQYF. For the CDR3, the DNA is TGTGCCAGCAGTTCCGTTAATCCGGGGGACCACGAGCAGTACTTC. The rearrangement joins TRBV28 to TRBJ2-7, with a tentative D call TRBD2 (6 bases). This CDR3 is built from 15 residues. The germline CDR1 and CDR2 sequences are MDHEN and SYDVKM. V gave up 4 bases and J gave up 5 bases, with 18 bases separating them. The full variable domain, with the rest looked up from reference TRBV28 and TRBJ2-7, is DVKVTQSSRYLVKRTGEKVFLECVQDMDHENMFWYRQDPGLGLRLIYFSYDVKMKEKGDIPEGYSVSREKKERFSLILESASTNQTSMYLCASSSVNPGDHEQYFGPGTRLTVT.

J is TRBJ1-1 and V is TRBV19, with 12 bases fitting TRBD1. The germline V gene encodes CDR1 LNHDA and CDR2 SQIVND (reference sequence). The CDR3 consists of 17 residues. The ends lost 5 bases at V and 1 base at J; junction bases unmatched: 8. The CDR3 spells CASSSPGTGGTNTEAFF. The CDR3 nucleotides read TGTGCCAGTAGTTCCCCCGGGACAGGGGGCACGAACACTGAAGCTTTCTTT. Full variable domain (outside the CDR3, taken from reference TRBV19 and TRBJ1-1): DGGITQSPKYLFRKEGQNVTLSCEQNLNHDAMYWYRQDPGQGLRLIYYSQIVNDFQKGDIAEGYSVSREKKESFPLTVTSAQKNPTAFYLCASSSPGTGGTNTEAFFGQGTRLTVV.

This clone is classed as medium-sized (0.01 to 0.1%). The genes are TRBV18 and TRBJ1-2; 7 bases align to TRBD1. Unmatched junction bases numbered 10, after V lost 2 bases and J lost 4 bases. The CDR3 contains 16 residues. Germline V gene data show CDR1 as KGHSH and CDR2 as LQKENI. CDR3: CASSPITGVQSYGYTF. In nucleotides, the CDR3 is TGTGCCAGCTCACCAATTACAGGGGTCCAGTCCTATGGCTACACCTTC.

Only a few counts were recorded for this clone. V usage is TRBV11-3 and J usage is TRBJ2-2; D possibly matches TRBD1 or TRBD2 (5 bases each). The CDR3 loop spans 15 amino acids. Germline CDR1 reads SGHNT; CDR2 reads YENEEA. V was shortened by 2 bases and J by 8 bases, with 15 bases between the two germline ends. The CDR3 region is CASSLQGVVAGELFF. DNA for the CDR3: TGTGCCAGCAGCTTACAGGGTGTAGTAGCGGGGGAGCTGTTTTTT.

J is TRBJ2-6 and V is TRBV5-1, with 7 nucleotides matching TRBD1. The CDR3 totals 15 residues. Trimming removed 3 bases from V and 1 base from J; junction bases left unmatched: 1. Germline V gene sequence: CDR1 SGHRS, CDR2 YFSETQ. The CDR3 sequence: CASSSGGSGANVLTF. CDR3 in DNA: TGCGCCAGCAGCTCAGGGGGATCTGGGGCCAACGTCCTGACTTTC. The complete variable domain, with remaining parts taken from reference TRBV5-1 and TRBJ2-6, reads KAGVTQTPRYLIKTRGQQVTLSCSPISGHRSVSWYQQTPGQGLQFLFEYFSETQRNKGNFPGRFSGRQFSNSRSEMNVSTLELGDSALYLCASSSGGSGANVLTFGAGSRLTVL.

The sample holds a few counts of this clone. This rearrangement joins TRBV11-3 to TRBJ2-7, with 8 positions matching TRBD1. V lost 3 bases, J lost 5 bases, and 6 bases stayed unmatched. Per the germline V gene, CDR1 is SGHNT and CDR2 is YENEEA. There are 14 residues in the CDR3. As DNA, the CDR3 is TGTGCCAGCAGCTTGGACAGGGTTTTGGACGAGCAGTACTTC. Its translation is CASSLDRVLDEQYF.

The J gene is TRBJ2-1, the V gene TRBV15; TRBD2 agrees at 10 bases. The CDR3 consists of 15 residues. Trimming took 4 bases from V and 4 from J; bases not matched to a gene: 4. Germline CDR1 reads LNHNV; CDR2 reads YYDKDF (reference sequence). CDR3 residues: CATSKREGLYNEQFF. The CDR3 coding sequence is TGTGCCACCAGCAAGCGGGAGGGCCTTTACAATGAGCAGTTCTTC.

The chain is built from TRBV29-1 and TRBJ1-2; TRBD1 aligns across 8 bases. The junction had 4 bases not matched to a gene; V was cut back by 3 bases and J by 4 bases. The CDR3 runs 13 residues. The germline CDR1 and CDR2 sequences are SQVTM and ANQGSEA. The CDR3 reads CSVDRGLSYGYTF. For the CDR3, the DNA is TGCAGCGTTGACAGGGGGCTATCCTATGGCTACACCTTC.

The chain is built from TRBV6-1 and TRBJ2-7; 11 positions agree with TRBD2. CDR1 MNHNS and CDR2 SASEGT come from the germline V gene. V dropped 1 base and J dropped 5; count of bases not matched to a gene: 7. The CDR3 is 16 amino acids. The CDR3 here is CASSEVFSGRVHEQYF. The CDR3, as DNA: TGTGCCAGCAGTGAAGTGTTTAGCGGGAGGGTCCACGAGCAGTACTTC.

This clone counts as medium-sized (0.01 to 0.1%). The gene calls are TRBV11-3 and TRBJ2-1, with 15 bases identical to TRBD2. Germline V gene data show CDR1 as SGHNT and CDR2 as YENEEA. Trimming at V came to 5 bases and at J to 4 bases, leaving 9 bases not matched to a gene. The CDR3 sequence is 18 residues long. The CDR3: CASSQNPGLAGGYNEQFF. DNA of the CDR3: TGTGCCAGCAGCCAAAATCCCGGACTAGCGGGAGGGTACAATGAGCAGTTCTTC.

This chain connects TRBV28 to TRBJ1-5, with D maybe TRBD1 (6 bases). Trimming took 6 bases from V and 7 from J, leaving 16 bases between them. The CDR3 extends over 14 amino acids. CDR1 and CDR2 (germline): MDHEN, SYDVKM. Here the CDR3 DNA reads TGTGCCAGCAGCCGCCTGGGGGCGAAACAGCCCCAGCATTTT. This sequence encodes CASSRLGAKQPQHF.

The V gene is TRBV28, the J gene TRBJ2-7; D unclear. This CDR3 is built from 13 residues. Germline V gives CDR1 MDHEN, CDR2 SYDVKM. V gave up 5 bases and J gave up 2 bases, with 10 bases separating them. The CDR3 loop reads CASSNLAAYEQYF. DNA for the CDR3: TGTGCCAGCAGTAACCTGGCAGCCTACGAGCAGTACTTC. Complete variable domain (other parts from reference TRBV28 and TRBJ2-7): DVKVTQSSRYLVKRTGEKVFLECVQDMDHENMFWYRQDPGLGLRLIYFSYDVKMKEKGDIPEGYSVSREKKERFSLILESASTNQTSMYLCASSNLAAYEQYFGPGTRLTVT.